One and the same sample provided the 10 T cell receptor beta chains below, sequenced in a study of cytomegalovirus exposure and HLA in healthy donors. This PCR relied on a set of 60 Vbeta primers and 13 Jbeta primers. Data came from immunoSEQ multiplex PCR; TCRdb stores just in-frame clones and leaves some out. The sample shows around 100,000 clones, roughly three quarters of them seen only once. Sequenced sample: PBMCs. The receptor set was obtained from a man in his forties in good health and CMV-seropositive.

CDR3 protein: CASSPIGPERETQYF. CDR3 coding DNA: TGTGCCAGCAGCCCCATCGGCCCCGAGCGGGAGACCCAGTACTTC. The chain links TRBV6-6 to TRBJ2-5, with a tentative D call TRBD2 (5 bases). This CDR3 is 15 amino acids long. Germline values: CDR1 MNHNY, CDR2 SVGAGI (reference sequence). V gave up 6 bases and J gave up 5 bases, with 19 bases separating them.

The V and J genes are TRBV28 and TRBJ1-5, with D perhaps TRBD1 (5 bases). There are 14 residues in the CDR3. V lost 5 bases and J lost 3, with 11 bases in between. The germline V gene encodes CDR1 MDHEN and CDR2 SYDVKM. In DNA, the CDR3 is TGTGCCAGCAGTCCAAGACAGCCCAATCAGCCCCAGCATTTT. Protein sequence: CASSPRQPNQPQHF.

The chain has TRBV7-9 and TRBJ2-1; TRBD2 matches 13 bases. The V gene's germline CDR1 is SEHNR and CDR2 FQNEAQ (reference sequence). J was trimmed by 6 bases and V by 7 bases; bases with no gene match: 6. This CDR3 has 15 amino acids. In DNA, the CDR3 is TGTGCCAGCAAGTCCGGGACTAGCGGGATCAATGAGCAGTTCTTC. Translated, it gives CASKSGTSGINEQFF.

The chain is built from TRBV21-1 and TRBJ2-5; the D call of TRBD1 is as the table states it, not checked on the DNA. TRBV21-1 is reported as a pseudogene. This CDR3 is 17 amino acids long. CDR3 residues: CASSNLEGLDRKETQYF. As DNA, the CDR3 is TGTGCCAGCAGCAACTTGGAAGGTCTGGACAGAAAAGAGACCCAGTACTTC.

This clone showed up just a few times. This chain links TRBV9 with TRBJ2-2, with 10 bases that match TRBD1. The germline V gene has CDR1 SGDLS and CDR2 YYNGEE. The CDR3 is 15 amino acids. Germline trimming cut 3 bases from V and 6 bases from J; bases unmatched to any gene: 5. In nucleotides, the CDR3 is TGTGCCAGCAGCGCGACAGGGGGCCAGGCCGGGGAGCTGTTTTTT. Amino acid sequence: CASSATGGQAGELFF.

The chain carries TRBV5-1 and TRBJ1-1; no clear D. V lost 1 base to trimming and J lost 4 bases, with 11 bases between them. CDR3 length: 14 amino acids. CDR1 is SGHRS, CDR2 YFSETQ, per germline. CDR3: CASSLLVDGTEAFF. The DNA of the CDR3 is TGCGCCAGCAGCTTGTTAGTCGATGGCACTGAAGCTTTCTTT.

V gene TRBV4-2 combines with J gene TRBJ2-2; 7 bases align to TRBD2. The CDR3 sequence is 14 residues long. Germline V gene lookup returns CDR1 LGHNA and CDR2 YNFKEQ. V was pared by 3 bases and J by 7 bases, with 5 bases of the junction left unmatched. In DNA form, the CDR3 reads TGTGCCAGCAGCCAGGCTAGCGGCGGCGGGGAGCTGTTTTTT. Translation gives CASSQASGGGELFF.

This clone was counted between two and nine times. The sample holds other DNA sequences that translate to the same CDR3. The CDR3 DNA sequence: TGCGCCAGCAGCGGCGGGACAGGGGTCCTCGGCGAGCAGTACTTC. Protein sequence: CASSGGTGVLGEQYF. The rearrangement joins TRBV5-1 to TRBJ2-7; 10 bases are a match to TRBD1. In germline, CDR1 is SGHRS, CDR2 YFSETQ. V dropped 4 bases and J dropped 6; count of bases not matched to a gene: 10. There are 15 residues in the CDR3.

This chain uses TRBV9 with TRBJ2-1; 7 bases align to TRBD1. Germline CDR1 SGDLS, CDR2 YYNGEE. V gave up 4 bases and J gave up 3 bases; unmatched junction bases: 7. This CDR3 region has 15 residues. CDR3 coding DNA: TGTGCCAGCAGCCGTGGGGGACAGAGCTACAATGAGCAGTTCTTC. Translated, it gives CASSRGGQSYNEQFF.

V and J are TRBV5-1 and TRBJ1-2; possible D gene TRBD1, 6 bases. The V and J ends lost 2 bases and 5 bases respectively, with 13 bases between them. CDR3 size: 14 residues. Germline values: CDR1 SGHRS, CDR2 YFSETQ. The DNA of the CDR3 is TGCGCCAGCAGCTTAACAGGGAGTGAGTATGGCTACACCTTC. The encoded protein is CASSLTGSEYGYTF.